This entry is about one T cell receptor beta chain. Its antigen is currently not known. No much larger clonotype is one base removed from it; base qualities were not supplied. Looking up the germline V gene yields CDR1 MDHEN and CDR2 SYDVKM. V was cut back by 10 bases and J by 3 bases, leaving a gap of 22 bases between them. The CDR3 contains 16 residues, cysteine and phenylalanine counted. The sequence is cut down to CDR3 DNA, 48 bases in frame from base 1. TCRbeta CDR3 regions were amplified from genomic DNA by means of the immunoSEQ Assay, a bias-controlled multiplex PCR. The original methods were these. Within the assay, amplification of reference gene primers was used to estimate how many nucleated cells each sample contained. To quantify the absolute abundance of each unique TCRbeta CDR3 rearrangement, sequence reads were collapsed and filtered. For each sample, productive Simpson clonality was calculated by taking the square root of Simpson's diversity index across productive rearrangements. TCRdb stores this immuneACCESS table with in-frame sequences only. Part of the clones is absent; in the studies checked, under half of the shortfall reflects unresolved V genes, and no reason is known for the rest. V and J calls and clone size come straight from that table; D and trimming were deduced from the DNA. For this sample the table gives roughly 100,000 clones, of which roughly 83% were detected only once. The top ten constitute 3% to 4% of the sample.

Each collaborating institution followed its own protocols to collect whole blood in K2EDTA tubes. For TCRbeta analysis, collaborators shipped samples as frozen whole blood, isolated PBMCs, or DNA extracted from either of those sample types. This specimen comes from a study of blood T cell repertoires in COVID-19 (dated by TCRdb to about 2020). Looking at the study overall: The collaborator samples originated in the United States, Italy and Spain and spanned the acute and convalescent phases of COVID-19. Where HLA class I and class II types were available, the types were taken from metadata supplied by the sample provider, not from assay-based typing. A freely available public database, intended as a resource for researchers studying the immune response to SARS-CoV-2, is where the repertoires were released. Samples were obtained from the ongoing ImmuneRACE study (first 160 participants) and from about 1,300 subjects provided by 6 global collaborators. The prospective study material was composed of cDNA or gDNA derived from T cells, B-cell-depleted T cells, or PBMCs. Nearly every sample came with metadata listing a de-identified subject ID, COVID-19 status, age in years and sex. The dataset comprised deeply sampled blood TCRbeta repertoires from subjects exposed to, actively infected with, or recovered from COVID-19.

What the study reported, not specific to this receptor: The quantity of clinical and demographic metadata differed by source and by participant and was supplied without curation.

Material for sequencing was peripheral blood. This clonotype originated in a woman at least 80 years old with active or convalescent COVID-19. The chain is made from TRBV28 and TRBJ2-1; TRBD2 could be the D gene, as 7 bases match. The bases read TGTGCCATCTCGTGGGGGGGCGCGTCCCGCTACAATGAGCAGTTCTTC. It codes for CAISWGGASRYNEQFF.